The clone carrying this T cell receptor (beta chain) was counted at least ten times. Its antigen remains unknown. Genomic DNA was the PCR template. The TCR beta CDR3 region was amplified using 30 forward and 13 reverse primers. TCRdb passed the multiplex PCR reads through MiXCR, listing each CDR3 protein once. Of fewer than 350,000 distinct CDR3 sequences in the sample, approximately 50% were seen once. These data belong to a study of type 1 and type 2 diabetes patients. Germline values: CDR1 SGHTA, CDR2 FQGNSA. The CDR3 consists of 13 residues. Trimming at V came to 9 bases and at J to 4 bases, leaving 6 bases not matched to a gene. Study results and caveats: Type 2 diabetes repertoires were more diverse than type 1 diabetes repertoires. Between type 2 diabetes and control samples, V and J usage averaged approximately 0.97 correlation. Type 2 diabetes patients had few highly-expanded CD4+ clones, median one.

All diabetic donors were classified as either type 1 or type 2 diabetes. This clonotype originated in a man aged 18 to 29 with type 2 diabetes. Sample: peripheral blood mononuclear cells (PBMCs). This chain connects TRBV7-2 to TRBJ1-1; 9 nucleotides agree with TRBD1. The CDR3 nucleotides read TGTGCCAGTAGTTTACAGGGGGCCACTGAAGCTTTCTTT. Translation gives CASSLQGATEAFF. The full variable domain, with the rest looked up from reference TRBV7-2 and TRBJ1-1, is GAGVSQSPSNKVTEKGKDVELRCDPISGHTALYWYRQSLGQGLEFLIYFQGNSAPDKSGLPSDRFSAERTGGSVSTLTIQRTQQEDSAVYLCASSLQGATEAFFGQGTRLTVV.